This T cell receptor beta chain was found in a study of T cell responses to AZD1222 COVID-19 vaccine. Study findings and constraints: CD4 TCRs linked to vaccination spanned spike, dominating at 160-218 and 743-854. When two AZD1222 doses had been given, Spike-specific TCR breadth and depth rose. White British ancestry dominated among donors, who included more females, and clonal diversity was possibly underestimated.

TCRdb's table, derived via immunoSEQ multiplex PCR, lists solely in-frame clones and lacks some. This sample has around 80,000 clones, with 87% found just once. Combined were second doses at about 4 or about 12 weeks. Regarding this clone: Its antigen is still unknown.

V gave up 7 bases and J gave up 3 bases, with 13 bases separating them. Germline V gene lookup returns CDR1 MNHEY and CDR2 SVGAGI. This CDR3 region has 13 residues. This TCR was recovered from an adult who received the AZD1222 COVID-19 vaccine. The material sequenced was peripheral blood, taken 28 days after the second AZD1222 dose. The V gene is TRBV6-5, the J gene TRBJ2-7; D gene ambiguous. Written as DNA, the CDR3 is TGTGCCAGCATCCGGGTGCCGGGCTACGAGCAGTACTTC. Residues: CASIRVPGYEQYF.